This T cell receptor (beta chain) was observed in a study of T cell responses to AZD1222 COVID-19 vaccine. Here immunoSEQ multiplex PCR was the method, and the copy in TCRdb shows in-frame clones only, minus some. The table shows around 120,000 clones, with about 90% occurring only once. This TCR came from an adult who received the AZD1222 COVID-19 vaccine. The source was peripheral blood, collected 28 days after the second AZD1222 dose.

DNA for the CDR3: TGTGCCAGCAGCATCCGACTAGCGGGGGGATCCACAGATACGCAGTATTTT. It encodes CASSIRLAGGSTDTQYF. The chain has TRBV9 and TRBJ2-3; 13 positions agree with TRBD2. The CDR3 consists of 17 residues. Germline V gene lookup returns CDR1 SGDLS and CDR2 YYNGEE. Trimming removed 4 bases from V and 2 bases from J; junction bases left unmatched: 7.